The next 20 T cell receptor beta chains were all read from a single sample in a study of blood T cell repertoires in COVID-19. Some clones are missing from TCRdb's copy, which holds only in-frame ones; the method was immunoSEQ multiplex PCR. In the table there are tens of thousands of clones, approximately 91% of which are singletons. Sequencing used peripheral blood. Receptor source: a man aged 65-85 years with active or convalescent COVID-19.

The rearrangement joins TRBV11-2 to TRBJ1-3; unclear D gene. Germline assignment: CDR1 SGHAT and CDR2 FQNNGV. Trimming cost V 3 bases and J 4 bases, with 4 bases left between them. The length of the CDR3 is 12 residues. The CDR3 is CASSLTGNTIYF. In nucleotides, the CDR3 is TGTGCCAGCAGCTTGACAGGAAACACCATATATTTT.

This clone was found once. J is TRBJ2-5 and V is TRBV5-1, with TRBD2 as a possible D gene (6 bases). V lost 5 bases and J 4 bases, leaving 12 bases between the germline ends. Germline values: CDR1 SGHRS, CDR2 YFSETQ. CDR3 size: 13 residues. CDR3 loop: CASSRQAGETQYF. The CDR3 nucleotides read TGCGCCAGCAGTCGACAAGCGGGAGAGACCCAGTACTTC.

The chain links TRBV30 to TRBJ2-7; a weak D match, TRBD1 (6 bases). The ends were cut back, 5 bases at V and 3 bases at J, with 11 bases in the middle. The CDR3 contains 12 residues. The germline CDR1 and CDR2 sequences are GTSNPN and SVGIG (reference sequence). CDR3 nucleotides: TGTGCCTGGGGTCGACAGGACTACGAGCAGTACTTC. Its protein is CAWGRQDYEQYF. Based on the CDR3 plus reference TRBV30 and TRBJ2-7, the full variable domain is SQTIHQWPATLVQPVGSPLSLECTVEGTSNPNLYWYRQAAGRGLQLLFYSVGIGQISSEVPQNLSASRPQDRQFILSSKKLLLSDSGFYLCAWGRQDYEQYFGPGTRLTVT.

V usage is TRBV30 and J usage is TRBJ1-3, with a weak D call TRBD1 (6 bases). The CDR3 covers 14 residues. Germline CDR1 and CDR2: GTSNPN and SVGIG (reference sequence). With 4 bases removed from V and 0 bases from J, the gap between germline ends came to 10 bases. DNA of the CDR3: TGTGCCTGGACCACAGGGATCTCTGGAAACACCATATATTTT. It yields the protein CAWTTGISGNTIYF.

This clone was seen a few times. The chain is built from TRBV7-9 and TRBJ1-4; D is unresolved. Deletions cut 0 bases from V and 5 bases from J, with 16 bases between. The CDR3 is made up of 17 amino acids. Germline V lookup: CDR1 SEHNR, CDR2 FQNEAQ (reference sequence). The CDR3 loop is CASSLAIEWEANEKLFF. CDR3 coding DNA: TGTGCCAGCAGCTTAGCAATCGAGTGGGAGGCCAATGAAAAACTGTTTTTT.

The chain couples TRBV28 to TRBJ1-5; a possible D gene is TRBD1 (6 bases). V dropped 3 bases and J dropped 7 bases, with 13 bases sitting between them. The CDR3 contains 14 residues. Germline CDR1 is MDHEN and CDR2 is SYDVKM. Here the CDR3 DNA reads TGTGCCAGCAGTTTGGTCTCAGGGGAACAGCCCCAGCATTTT. Translated, it gives CASSLVSGEQPQHF.

This chain connects TRBV30 to TRBJ1-5; D unclear. Trimming pared 2 bases from V and 3 bases from J, leaving 8 bases between. The CDR3 consists of 13 residues. CDR1 and CDR2 from the germline V gene are GTSNPN and SVGIG (reference sequence). In nucleotides, the CDR3 is TGTGCCTGGAGTAAGCGTGACAATCAGCCCCAGCATTTT. It encodes CAWSKRDNQPQHF.

The chain carries TRBV18 and TRBJ1-5; unclear D gene. The CDR3 is 20 residues long. With 8 bases removed from V and 0 bases from J, the gap between germline ends came to 29 bases. CDR1 is KGHSH, CDR2 LQKENI, per germline. CDR3 coding DNA: TGTGCCAGCACGCCCTCCTACGGGAATTCACTCCCCTATAGCAATCAGCCCCAGCATTTT. It yields the protein CASTPSYGNSLPYSNQPQHF. The variable domain in full, completed from reference TRBV18 and TRBJ1-5, reads NAGVMQNPRHLVRRRGQEARLRCSPMKGHSHVYWYRQLPEEGLKFMVYLQKENIIDESGMPKERFSAEFPKEGPSILRIQQVVRGDSAAYFCASTPSYGNSLPYSNQPQHFGDGTRLSIL.

The CDR3 coding sequence is TGTGCCAGCAGTTTTGAGACTAATAATGAAAAACTGTTTTTT. The encoded protein is CASSFETNNEKLFF. The chain uses TRBV28 and TRBJ1-4; D not resolved. The germline CDR1 and CDR2 sequences are MDHEN and SYDVKM. The germline V and J ends were trimmed by 3 bases and 4 bases, with 9 bases remaining between them. The CDR3 runs to 14 residues.

The table lists this clone with a few counts. The genes are TRBV6-5 and TRBJ1-4, with TRBD1 identical over 8 bases. J lost 7 bases, V lost 8 bases, and 9 bases had no gene match. The CDR3 has 14 amino acids. Germline V gene lookup returns CDR1 MNHEY and CDR2 SVGAGI. The CDR3 nucleotides read TGTGCCAGCGGACGACAGGGGAGACTTGAAAAACTGTTTTTT. Its translation: CASGRQGRLEKLFF.

The chain employs TRBV10-3 and TRBJ2-3; 7 bases line up with TRBD2. This CDR3 region has 15 residues. Germline V gene sequence: CDR1 ENHRY, CDR2 SYGVKD. The ends lost 0 bases at V and 2 bases at J; junction bases unmatched: 2. In nucleotides, the CDR3 is TGTGCCATCAGTGAGTCGGGGGGGTTCACAGATACGCAGTATTTT. Amino acids: CAISESGGFTDTQYF.

This clone was seen a single time. The chain has TRBV7-3 and TRBJ2-3, with 7 bases lining up with TRBD2. The CDR3 is 18 residues long. Germline V gene data show CDR1 as SGHTA and CDR2 as FQGTGA. The V and J ends lost 1 base and 0 bases, in that order; junction bases with no gene match: 10. The CDR3 DNA sequence: TGTGCCAGCAGCTTAAAGGGACTATCCGTTCTTAGCACAGATACGCAGTATTTT. This encodes CASSLKGLSVLSTDTQYF.

The V call is TRBV2, the J call TRBJ2-2, with D possibly TRBD1 on 5 matching bases. V shed 7 bases and J shed 5 bases, with 17 bases lying between them. The CDR3 is 15 residues long. CDR1 is SNHLY, CDR2 FYNNEI, per germline. The CDR3 is CASMVAGLRTGELFF. The CDR3 DNA reads TGTGCCAGCATGGTGGCAGGGTTAAGGACCGGGGAGCTGTTTTTT. Full variable domain (outside the CDR3, taken from reference TRBV2 and TRBJ2-2): EPEVTQTPSHQVTQMGQEVILRCVPISNHLYFYWYRQILGQKVEFLVSFYNNEISEKSEIFDDQFSVERPDGSNFTLKIRSTKLEDSAMYFCASMVAGLRTGELFFGEGSRLTVL.

The chain employs TRBV11-2 and TRBJ1-6, with 7 bases lining up with TRBD1. V lost 5 bases to trimming and J lost 9 bases; unmatched junction nucleotides: 10. Germline V gene lookup returns CDR1 SGHAT and CDR2 FQNNGV. There are 15 residues in the CDR3. The CDR3 region is CASSTTDRVASPLHF. CDR3 coding DNA: TGTGCCAGCAGCACGACTGACAGGGTGGCTTCACCCCTCCACTTT. Combining the CDR3 with reference TRBV11-2 and TRBJ1-6 gives the whole variable domain EAGVAQSPRYKIIEKRQSVAFWCNPISGHATLYWYQQILGQGPKLLIQFQNNGVVDDSQLPKDRFSAERLKGVDSTLKIQPAKLEDSAVYLCASSTTDRVASPLHFGNGTRLTVT.

The chain uses TRBV7-2 and TRBJ2-1, with TRBD2 identical over 12 bases. Trimming at V came to 5 bases and at J to 7 bases, leaving 3 bases not matched to a gene. CDR1 SGHTA and CDR2 FQGNSA come from the germline V gene. This CDR3 has 14 residues. CDR3 nucleotide sequence: TGTGCCAGCAGCGGAGGACTAGCGGGGAATGAGCAGTTCTTC. It specifies CASSGGLAGNEQFF.

The rearrangement uses TRBV21-1 and TRBJ1-5; TRBD1 is the table's D call, not checked against the DNA. TRBV21-1 is shown as a pseudogene. CDR3 length: 18 amino acids. The CDR3 spells CASSNPRDRGRVGQPQHF. CDR3 nucleotides: TGTGCCAGCAGCAACCCCCGGGACAGGGGTCGTGTCGGTCAGCCCCAGCATTTT.

This clone was counted once. This rearrangement joins TRBV9 to TRBJ2-3; D gene uncertain. Germline-derived CDR1 and CDR2 are SGDLS and YYNGEE. The CDR3 length is 17 residues. V was trimmed by 3 bases and J by 1 base, leaving 18 bases between them. In nucleotides, the CDR3 is TGTGCCAGCAGCGCGGCGGTCCGGAACCCTCGCACAGATACGCAGTATTTT. Translating it yields CASSAAVRNPRTDTQYF. Full variable domain (rest looked up from reference TRBV9 and TRBJ2-3): DSGVTQTPKHLITATGQRVTLRCSPRSGDLSVYWYQQSLDQGLQFLIQYYNGEERAKGNILERFSAQQFPDLHSELNLSSLELGDSALYFCASSAAVRNPRTDTQYFGPGTRLTVL.

Only a few counts were recorded for this clone. The V and J genes are TRBV5-6 and TRBJ2-1, with a weak D call TRBD1 (5 bases). Germline V gene data show CDR1 as SGHDT and CDR2 as YYEEEE. Deletions cut 0 bases from V and 0 bases from J, with 13 bases between. CDR3 length: 17 residues. CDR3 in amino acids: CASSLEGEATSYNEQFF. The DNA of the CDR3 is TGTGCCAGCAGCTTGGAAGGGGAAGCAACCTCCTACAATGAGCAGTTCTTC.

This clone was detected a few times. The V gene is TRBV27, the J gene TRBJ2-7; a weak D match, TRBD2 (6 bases). The CDR3 contains 14 residues. The V and J ends lost 4 bases and 3 bases respectively, with 13 bases between them. Germline lookup yields CDR1 MNHEY and CDR2 SMNVEV (reference sequence). CDR3 nucleotide sequence: TGTGCCAGCAGTTCTCGGGAGACAGACTACGAGCAGTACTTC. Translating it yields CASSSRETDYEQYF.

The chain recombines TRBV9 with TRBJ2-1; 8 nucleotides match TRBD2. Trimming removed 3 bases from V and 3 bases from J; junction bases left unmatched: 2. CDR1 and CDR2 from the germline V gene are SGDLS and YYNGEE. The CDR3 has 14 residues. The CDR3, as DNA: TGTGCCAGCAGCGCCGGGACTAGCTACAATGAGCAGTTCTTC. Amino acids: CASSAGTSYNEQFF.